This is a list of T cell receptor beta chains from one sample in a study of blood T cells in healthy people across ages. MiXCR, applied by TCRdb to the 5' RACE reads, yields one record per CDR3 protein. The sample yields about 670,000 distinct CDR3 sequences, around 50% seen once. Sequenced: blood. The receptors derive from an elderly woman in good health. Both conserved end residues are part of each CDR3. The D gene is left open where the match is weak. The size of a clone is reported for some rows only, either as once, few or many, or as a class for expanded clones.

j_gene | abundance | d_gene | v_gene | CDR3nt | CDR3aa
TRBJ2-3 | NA | NA | TRBV14 | TGTGCCAGCAGCCTGGGGATTGCAGATACGCAGTATTTT | CASSLGIADTQYF
TRBJ2-7 | once | TRBD2 | TRBV10-3 | TGTGCCAGTTCGGAGGGAACTAGCGACGAGCAGTACTTC | CASSEGTSDEQYF
TRBJ2-5 | NA | TRBD2 | TRBV4-2 | TGTGCCAGCAGCCAAGAAGAGGGGACTAGCGGCAATGAGCAGTACTTC | CASSQEEGTSGNEQYF
TRBJ1-5 | few | NA | TRBV15 | TGTGCCACCAGCAGAGGGGATTTTAGCAATCAGCCCCAGCATTTT | CATSRGDFSNQPQHF
TRBJ2-7 | NA | TRBD2 | TRBV9 | TGTGCCAGCAGTGTGCTTCCTAGCGGAGGAAACAATGAGCAGTACTTC | CASSVLPSGGNNEQYF
TRBJ2-3 | NA | TRBD1 | TRBV25-1 | TGTGCCAGCAGTGCCGCACAGGGGCCCTCAGATACGCAGTATTTT | CASSAAQGPSDTQYF
TRBJ1-4 | NA | NA | TRBV25-1 | TGTGCCGGCAGTGAAGGAGGAGGAATCGGTGAAAAACTGTTTTTT | CAGSEGGGIGEKLFF
TRBJ2-3 | NA | NA | TRBV5-1 | TGCGCCAGCAGCATCGCCGGGACCTCCGGGGAGTATTTT | CASSIAGTSGEYF
TRBJ2-1 | NA | TRBD2 | TRBV20-1 | TGCAGTGCTAGTTTGGCGGGGGGGCCCAATGAGCAGTTCTTC | CSASLAGGPNEQFF
TRBJ2-5 | NA | TRBD1 | TRBV13 | TGTGCCAGCAGCTCATACAGGGGGCTACAAGAGACCCAGTACTTC | CASSSYRGLQETQYF
TRBJ1-2 | many | NA | TRBV5-1 | TGCGCCAGCAGGCTTGCTGCTAACTATGGCTACACCTTC | CASRLAANYGYTF
TRBJ1-2 | NA | NA | TRBV20-1 | TGCAGCTCACAGGGTAATGGCTACACCTTC | CSSQGNGYTF
TRBJ2-1 | many | NA | TRBV9 | TGTGCCAGCAGCGTAGTCCCAGGCCCCTACAATGAGCAGTTCTTC | CASSVVPGPYNEQFF
TRBJ2-5 | many | NA | TRBV3-1 | TGTGCCAGCAGCCAAGATCGACCCCCAGCGGCCCAGTACTTC | CASSQDRPPAAQYF
TRBJ2-3 | many | NA | TRBV27 | TGTGCCAGCACCGCCTTCAGGGCCACTAGCACAGATACGCAGTATTTT | CASTAFRATSTDTQYF
TRBJ1-5 | NA | TRBD1 | TRBV6-5 | TGTGCCAGCAGTTACTCGTTCTGGGACAGGGGCAATCAGCCCCAGCATTTT | CASSYSFWDRGNQPQHF
TRBJ1-2 | NA | NA | TRBV18 | TGTGCCAGCTCACCACCCCGAGACATCCCCCAGGGGGGCTACACCTTC | CASSPPRDIPQGGYTF
TRBJ1-4 | NA | NA | TRBV10-3 | TGTGCCATCAGTGAGGTACAGGGAGAGGGACTGTTTTTT | CAISEVQGEGLFF
TRBJ2-5 | NA | NA | TRBV4-2 | TGTGCCAGCAGCCTACATATCGGGTCCGCCTCTAAGGGAGAGACCCAGTACTTC | CASSLHIGSASKGETQYF
TRBJ2-2 | NA | NA | TRBV18 | TGTGCCAGCTCACCAATGAGACACAACACCGGGGAGCTGTTTTTT | CASSPMRHNTGELFF
TRBJ2-5 | NA | NA | TRBV20-1 | TGCAGTGCGCCACTTACGAGGCCCCAGTACTTC | CSAPLTRPQYF
TRBJ1-4 | NA | TRBD1 | TRBV3-1 | TGTGCCAGCAGCCTATACCCCGGACAGGCCGCTAATGAAAAACTGTTTTTT | CASSLYPGQAANEKLFF
TRBJ1-2 | few | NA | TRBV3-1 | TGTGCCAGCAGCCAAGATGGCGTTCTCCGTGGCTACACCTTC | CASSQDGVLRGYTF
TRBJ2-7 | NA | TRBD1 | TRBV3-1 | TGTGCCAGCAGCCAAAGGGTAGGGGGCTACTACGAGCAGTACTTC | CASSQRVGGYYEQYF
TRBJ2-5 | NA | NA | TRBV7-9 | TGTGCCAGCAGCTTTTTGCCAGGGGAGATAGAGACCCAGTACTTC | CASSFLPGEIETQYF
TRBJ1-4 | many | NA | TRBV6-5 | TGTGCCAGCAGTCCAAACAGAGCAACTAATGAAAAACTGTTTTTT | CASSPNRATNEKLFF
TRBJ2-3 | few | TRBD1 | TRBV7-9 | TGTGCCAGCAGCGCGGACAGGCTTCCCACAGATACGCAGTATTTT | CASSADRLPTDTQYF
TRBJ2-3 | many | NA | TRBV18 | TGTGCCAGCTCACCACAGGCGACGAATACGCAGTATTTT | CASSPQATNTQYF
TRBJ1-2 | NA | TRBD1 | TRBV5-1 | TGCGCCAGCAGCTTGGCCCGACAGGGAGGGTATGGCTACACCTTC | CASSLARQGGYGYTF
TRBJ2-5 | many | TRBD1 | TRBV6-6 | TGTGCCAGCAGGGGACAGAGTAAAGAGACCCAGTACTTC | CASRGQSKETQYF
TRBJ1-2 | NA | NA | TRBV12-3/TRBV12-4 | TGTGCCAGCAGTTTGGGGGGGGCTTATGACTACACCTTC | CASSLGGAYDYTF
TRBJ1-1 | NA | NA | TRBV25-1 | TGTGCCAGCAGTGAAAAGCGGACGGCTGGCGCTTTCTTT | CASSEKRTAGAFF
TRBJ2-1 | few | TRBD1 | TRBV20-1 | TGCAGTGCTAGAGGAGGGACAGTCTACAATGAGCAGTTCTTC | CSARGGTVYNEQFF
TRBJ1-2 | NA | NA | TRBV29-1 | TGCAGCGTTCAAGGCTACACCTTC | CSVQGYTF
TRBJ2-6 | few | NA | TRBV2 | TGTGCCAGCAGCCTTATCGGGGGTTTCTCTGGGGCCAACGTCCTGACTTTC | CASSLIGGFSGANVLTF
TRBJ2-1 | NA | TRBD1 | TRBV5-1 | TGCGCCAGCAGCTTCCCCGGGACAGGGCTCAATGAGCAGTTCTTC | CASSFPGTGLNEQFF
TRBJ2-7 | NA | NA | TRBV29-1 | TGCAGCGTAGCGGGTCTAGACTACGAGCAGTACTTC | CSVAGLDYEQYF
TRBJ2-7 | NA | TRBD1 | TRBV12-3/TRBV12-4 | TGTGCCAGCAGTTTATCGGCGGGACAGGCAGTCCACGAGCAGTACTTC | CASSLSAGQAVHEQYF
TRBJ2-1 | NA | TRBD2 | TRBV5-5 | TGTGCCAGCACCCGAGAGGGAGGGAGGCATGAGCAGTTCTTC | CASTREGGRHEQFF
TRBJ2-3 | many | NA | TRBV9 | TGTGCCAGCAGCGTAGGAGGAGGGTGGAGCACAGATACGCAGTATTTT | CASSVGGGWSTDTQYF
TRBJ2-3 | NA | TRBD2 | TRBV12-3/TRBV12-4 | TGTGCCAGCAGGCCAGCGGGAGGGAGGACAGATACGCAGTATTTT | CASRPAGGRTDTQYF
TRBJ2-7 | NA | NA | TRBV21-1 | TGTGCCAGCAGCATTGGCAGCGGGAGCTACGAGCAGTACTTC | CASSIGSGSYEQYF
TRBJ1-2 | NA | NA | TRBV6-1 | TGTGCCAGCAGTGAAGAACAATCCTCGGGCTACACCTTC | CASSEEQSSGYTF
TRBJ2-7 | NA | NA | TRBV5-6 | TGTGCCAGCAGCCACTGGGGTAGGCAGGGGAACTACGAGCAGTACTTC | CASSHWGRQGNYEQYF
TRBJ2-7 | once | TRBD1 | TRBV7-2 | TGTGCCAGCAGCTGGACAGGGGATTCGAGTTCCAACGAGCAGTACTTC | CASSWTGDSSSNEQYF
TRBJ1-4 | NA | TRBD1 | TRBV7-9 | TGTGCCAGCAGCTCCAGACAGGGAGTAAATGAAAAACTGTTTTTT | CASSSRQGVNEKLFF